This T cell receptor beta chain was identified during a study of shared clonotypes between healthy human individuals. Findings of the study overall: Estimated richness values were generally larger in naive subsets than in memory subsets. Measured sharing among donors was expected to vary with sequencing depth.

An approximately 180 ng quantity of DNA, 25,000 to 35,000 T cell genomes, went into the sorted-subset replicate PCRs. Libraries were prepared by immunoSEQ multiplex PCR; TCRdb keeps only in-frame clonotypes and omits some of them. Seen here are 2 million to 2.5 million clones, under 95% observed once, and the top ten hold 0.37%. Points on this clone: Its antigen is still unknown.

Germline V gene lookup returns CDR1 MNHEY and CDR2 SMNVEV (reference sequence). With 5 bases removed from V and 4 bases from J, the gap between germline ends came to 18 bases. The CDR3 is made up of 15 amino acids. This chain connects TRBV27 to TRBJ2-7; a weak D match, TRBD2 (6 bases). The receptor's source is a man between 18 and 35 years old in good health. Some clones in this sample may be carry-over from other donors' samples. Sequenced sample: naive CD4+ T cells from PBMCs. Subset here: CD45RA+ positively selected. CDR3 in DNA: TGTGCCAGCAGTAAGCCGGGACTGGAATTATACGAGCAGTACTTC. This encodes CASSKPGLELYEQYF.